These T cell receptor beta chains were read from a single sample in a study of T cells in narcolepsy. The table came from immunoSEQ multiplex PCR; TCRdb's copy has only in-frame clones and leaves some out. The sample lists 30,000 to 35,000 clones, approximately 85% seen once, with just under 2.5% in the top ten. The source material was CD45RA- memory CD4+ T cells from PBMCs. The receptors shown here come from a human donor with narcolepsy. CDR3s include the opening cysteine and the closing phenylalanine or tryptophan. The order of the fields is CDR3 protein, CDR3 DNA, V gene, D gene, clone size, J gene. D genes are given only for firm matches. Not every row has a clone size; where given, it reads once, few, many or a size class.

CASSPKLGPQYF	TGTGCCAGCAGCCCGAAGCTGGGACCCCAATACTTC	TRBV7-9	NA	NA	TRBJ2-5
CASSLASGAAAGELFF	TGCGCCAGCAGCTTGGCGTCGGGGGCGGCCGCCGGGGAGCTGTTTTTT	TRBV5-1	NA	NA	TRBJ2-2
CASLKRTEPSYEQYF	TGTGCCAGCTTAAAAAGAACAGAACCATCCTACGAGCAGTACTTC	TRBV2	NA	NA	TRBJ2-7
CASSEADPGSGYGYTF	TGTGCCAGCAGTGAAGCGGATCCGGGGTCAGGCTATGGCTACACCTTC	TRBV6-1	NA	NA	TRBJ1-2
CASSGYNEQFF	TGTGCCAGCAGCGGATACAATGAGCAGTTCTTC	TRBV9	NA	NA	TRBJ2-1
CASRLSGTGGIEKLFF	TGTGCCAGCAGACTCTCCGGGACAGGGGGCATTGAAAAACTGTTTTTT	TRBV27	TRBD1	once	TRBJ1-4
CASSPTGIASSYEQYF	TGTGCCAGCAGCCCCACGGGTATAGCGAGCTCCTACGAGCAGTACTTC	TRBV7-8	NA	NA	TRBJ2-7
CASSERVFYEQYF	TGTGCCAGCAGTGAACGGGTGTTCTACGAGCAGTACTTC	TRBV2	NA	NA	TRBJ2-7
CASSSRDPTEAFF	TGTGCCAGCAGTTCCCGGGACCCCACTGAAGCTTTCTTT	TRBV27	NA	NA	TRBJ1-1
CASSPTGSYGYTF	TGTGCCAGCTCACCTACAGGGTCCTATGGCTACACCTTC	TRBV18	NA	NA	TRBJ1-2
CASSLEQVSYNEQFF	TGCGCCAGCAGCTTAGAACAGGTATCCTACAATGAGCAGTTCTTC	TRBV5-1	NA	NA	TRBJ2-1
CASSLGRDRVTNTEAFF	TGTGCCAGCAGCTTAGGAAGGGACAGGGTAACGAACACTGAAGCTTTCTTT	TRBV11-2	TRBD1	NA	TRBJ1-1
CAWSVLSTYEQYF	TGTGCCTGGAGTGTACTCTCTACCTACGAGCAGTACTTC	TRBV30	NA	NA	TRBJ2-7
CASSPPAGSQSGQYF	TGTGCCAGCTCACCACCGGCCGGCAGCCAGAGCGGGCAGTACTTC	TRBV18	NA	once	TRBJ2-7
CASSFGQGGEQFF	TGCGCCAGCAGCTTTGGACAGGGAGGTGAGCAGTTCTTC	TRBV5-1	TRBD1	NA	TRBJ2-1
CASSSSDSSTDTQYF	TGTGCCAGCAGCTCCAGTGACTCTTCGACAGATACGCAGTATTTT	TRBV11-2	NA	NA	TRBJ2-3
CASREQGISNYGYTF	TGTGCCAGCAGGGAACAGGGGATTTCTAACTATGGCTACACCTTC	TRBV7-2	TRBD1	NA	TRBJ1-2
CSVEDGGGWDEKLFF	TGCAGCGTTGAAGATGGTGGGGGCTGGGATGAAAAACTGTTTTTT	TRBV29-1	NA	NA	TRBJ1-4
CASSLASGGTDTQYF	TGTGCCAGCAGCTTAGCTAGCGGGGGCACAGATACGCAGTATTTT	TRBV13	TRBD2	NA	TRBJ2-3
CAWSDLTLLYQETQYF	TGTGCCTGGAGTGATCTGACGCTTCTGTACCAAGAGACCCAGTACTTC	TRBV30	NA	NA	TRBJ2-5
CASSDSWTDTDTQYF	TGTGCCAGCAGTGACTCCTGGACAGATACAGATACGCAGTATTTT	TRBV6-4	NA	NA	TRBJ2-3
CASSQKEGFPYEQYF	TGTGCCAGCAGCCAAAAGGAAGGGTTCCCCTACGAGCAGTACTTC	TRBV14	NA	NA	TRBJ2-7
CASVGQATSYEQYF	TGTGCCAGCGTCGGACAGGCGACCTCCTACGAGCAGTACTTC	TRBV2	TRBD1	NA	TRBJ2-7
CASSQDDRPDIYEQYF	TGTGCCAGCAGCCAAGATGACAGGCCTGATATATACGAGCAGTACTTC	TRBV4-2	NA	NA	TRBJ2-7
CASSQERDFSGANVLTF	TGCGCCAGCAGCCAAGAGCGGGACTTCTCTGGGGCCAACGTCCTGACTTTC	TRBV4-1	NA	NA	TRBJ2-6
CASGLTGETEAFF	TGTGCTAGTGGCCTGACAGGGGAGACTGAAGCTTTCTTT	TRBV12-5	TRBD1	NA	TRBJ1-1
CASSLREGQPQHF	TGTGCCAGCAGTTTACGGGAAGGACAGCCCCAGCATTTT	TRBV27	NA	once	TRBJ1-5
CASSADRGRHTGELFF	TGTGCCAGCAGCGCGGACAGGGGTCGTCACACCGGGGAGCTGTTTTTT	TRBV5-7	TRBD1	NA	TRBJ2-2
CATKGHNSGANVLTF	TGTGCCACTAAGGGGCATAACTCTGGGGCCAACGTCCTGACTTTC	TRBV2	NA	few	TRBJ2-6
CASSSQSPGELFF	TGTGCCAGCAGTTCACAGTCGCCCGGGGAGCTGTTTTTT	TRBV11-3	NA	NA	TRBJ2-2
CASSMRGYEQYF	TGTGCCAGCAGTATGAGGGGGTACGAGCAGTACTTC	TRBV6-1	NA	NA	TRBJ2-7
CASRLTGTGAYEQYF	TGTGCCAGCAGACTAACCGGGACAGGGGCCTACGAGCAGTACTTC	TRBV11-2	TRBD1	NA	TRBJ2-7
CASSQTPAQPYGYTF	TGTGCCAGCAGCCAAACGCCGGCACAGCCGTATGGCTACACCTTC	TRBV5-4	NA	few	TRBJ1-2
CASSLGLQYSYEQYF	TGTGCCAGCAGCTTGGGGTTACAGTACTCCTACGAGCAGTACTTC	TRBV7-2	NA	NA	TRBJ2-7
CASGLAPYGYTF	TGTGCTAGTGGTTTGGCACCATATGGCTACACCTTC	TRBV12-5	NA	NA	TRBJ1-2
CASSPRAGGISSGANVLTF	TGTGCCAGCAGCCCCCGGGCGGGGGGCATAAGCTCTGGGGCCAACGTCCTGACTTTC	TRBV5-6	TRBD2	few	TRBJ2-6
CASSESGRENTEAFF	TGCGCCAGCAGTGAGTCGGGACGGGAGAACACTGAAGCTTTCTTT	TRBV10-1	NA	NA	TRBJ1-1
CASSIRDRGPGYTEAFF	TGTGCCAGCAGCATCAGGGACAGGGGACCCGGGTACACTGAAGCTTTCTTT	TRBV5-5	TRBD1	once	TRBJ1-1
CASSSTGWNYGYTF	TGTGCCAGCAGTTCCACAGGGTGGAACTATGGCTACACCTTC	TRBV28	NA	NA	TRBJ1-2
CASSLGTGENSPLHF	TGTGCCAGCAGCTTGGGGACAGGGGAGAATTCACCCCTCCACTTT	TRBV5-3	TRBD1	NA	TRBJ1-6
CASSLPQQGNQPQHF	TGTGCCAGCAGTTTACCCCAACAGGGAAATCAGCCCCAGCATTTT	TRBV28	NA	NA	TRBJ1-5
CASSKTGWGYTF	TGTGCCAGCAGCAAGACAGGGTGGGGCTACACCTTC	TRBV6-1	TRBD1	once	TRBJ1-2
CASSPRPTGSSYNEQFF	TGTGCCAGCTCACCCCGCCCGACAGGGAGCTCCTACAATGAGCAGTTCTTC	TRBV18	TRBD1	NA	TRBJ2-1
CASKIDRTTGELFF	TGTGCCAGCAAAATAGACAGGACCACCGGGGAGCTGTTTTTT	TRBV6-6	NA	NA	TRBJ2-2
CATSRDRGRANEKLFF	TGTGCCACCAGCAGAGACAGGGGAAGGGCTAATGAAAAACTGTTTTTT	TRBV15	NA	NA	TRBJ1-4
CAISQGQGQQTQYF	TGTGCCATCAGCCAGGGACAGGGACAACAGACCCAGTACTTC	TRBV10-3	TRBD1	NA	TRBJ2-5